Only a few counts were recorded for the clone carrying this TCR beta chain. Antigen unknown. The CDR3 consists of 16 residues. Trimming pared 5 bases from V and 5 bases from J, leaving 18 bases between. Germline assignment: CDR1 SEHNR and CDR2 FQNEAQ (reference sequence). This sample is part of a study of Graves' ophthalmopathy and Graves' hyperthyroidism. In the study overall: Samples of peripheral blood were obtained at initial diagnosis, prior to treatment of any kind. Findings and caveats of the study: Blood samples also showed most expanded thyroid clonotypes exceeding 0.001 frequency.

The authors amplified TCR beta CDR3 regions from RNA transcripts. An initial RT-PCR round employing HTBI primers preceded a second-round multiplex PCR. Each CDR3 protein gets one entry after TCRdb re-called the multiplex PCR reads with MiXCR. The sample has about 640,000 distinct CDR3 sequences; approximately 39% are singletons. Each donor who had ophthalmopathy showed moderate-to-severe activity, a CAS of ≥3, a NOSPECS of ≥4, and a duration under 3 months. Certain patients, namely those with other autoimmune diseases, uncontrolled infections, pregnancy or lactation, were excluded. The V gene is TRBV7-9, the J gene TRBJ2-2; D gene ambiguous. The source of this sequence is an adult man with Graves' ophthalmopathy. The sequenced sample consisted of peripheral blood. For the CDR3, the DNA is TGTGCCAGCAGCCTGTGGGTGCTAGATCGGACCGGGGAGCTGTTTTTT. Translated: CASSLWVLDRTGELFF. Using reference TRBV7-9 and TRBJ2-2 for the parts outside the CDR3, the full variable domain is DTGVSQNPRHKITKRGQNVTFRCDPISEHNRLYWYRQTLGQGPEFLTYFQNEAQLEKSRLLSDRFSAERPKGSFSTLEIQRTEQGDSAMYLCASSLWVLDRTGELFFGEGSRLTVL.